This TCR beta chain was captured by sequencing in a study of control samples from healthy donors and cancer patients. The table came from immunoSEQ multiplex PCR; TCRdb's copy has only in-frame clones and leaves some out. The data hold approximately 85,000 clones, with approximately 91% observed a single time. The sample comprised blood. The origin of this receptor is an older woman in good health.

The CDR3 protein is CASTLQGAPNTEAFF. Here the CDR3 DNA reads TGTGCCAGCACCCTACAGGGGGCGCCGAACACTGAAGCTTTCTTT. The J gene is TRBJ1-1, the V gene TRBV3-1 (or the pseudogene TRBV3-2), with 9 bases that match TRBD1. The CDR3 runs to 15 residues. Germline-derived CDR1 and CDR2 are LGHDT and YNNKEL (reference sequence). The ends lost 7 bases at V and 1 base at J; junction bases unmatched: 7.